This TCR beta chain is from a study of cytomegalovirus exposure and HLA in healthy donors. This CDR3 has 13 amino acids. V shed 5 bases and J 11 bases; nucleotides not matched to a gene: 6. Germline CDR1 reads SEHNR; CDR2 reads FQNEAQ (reference sequence). Whole-study findings and limits: Most TCR sequences showed up rarely, but some public TCRs showed up in many donors.

It was with 60 Vbeta and 13 Jbeta primers that the PCR ran. Original processing methods: A later analysis tallied 75 million to 80 million unique TCR beta chains, 9.5 million to 14 million of them shared. Profiling relied on immunoSEQ multiplex PCR, and the TCRdb table lists in-frame clones only, not all of them. Clone size and the V and J calls come from that table; the DNA yielded D and trimming. The sample holds about 88,000 clones, roughly 71% seen once. The sample holds a few counts of this clone. The antigen is not known. The sample has other DNA sequences that encode this CDR3 too. This receptor was taken from a woman between 40 and 50 years old in good health and CMV-seronegative. The rearrangement joins TRBV7-9 to TRBJ1-4; 9 bases align to TRBD1. Source material: PBMCs. CDR3 region: CASSLPDRGKLFF. Here the CDR3 DNA reads TGTGCCAGCAGCCTACCCGACAGGGGGAAACTGTTTTTT.